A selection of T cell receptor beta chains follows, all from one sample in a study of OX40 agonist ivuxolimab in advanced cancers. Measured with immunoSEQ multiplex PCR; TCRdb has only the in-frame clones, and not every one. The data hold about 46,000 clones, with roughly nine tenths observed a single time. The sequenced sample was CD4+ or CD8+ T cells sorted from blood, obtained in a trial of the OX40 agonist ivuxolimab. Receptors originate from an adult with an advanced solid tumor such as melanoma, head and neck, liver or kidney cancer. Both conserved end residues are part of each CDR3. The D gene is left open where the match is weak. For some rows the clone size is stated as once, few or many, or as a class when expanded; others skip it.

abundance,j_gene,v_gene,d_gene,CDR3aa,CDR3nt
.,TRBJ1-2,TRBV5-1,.,CASSLEGNRAINYGYTF,TGCGCCAGCAGCTTGGAGGGGAACAGGGCGATTAACTATGGCTACACCTTC
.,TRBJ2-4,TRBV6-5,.,CASSGDDLDKNIQYF,TGTGCCAGCTCAGGGGATGATTTAGACAAAAACATTCAGTACTTC
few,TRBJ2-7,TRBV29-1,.,CSVGACSYEQYF,TGCAGCGTTGGGGCTTGCTCCTACGAGCAGTACTTC
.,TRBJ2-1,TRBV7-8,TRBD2,CASSRTSGGLTPYNEQFF,TGTGCCAGCAGCAGAACTAGCGGGGGGCTTACACCTTACAATGAGCAGTTCTTC
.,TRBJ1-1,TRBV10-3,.,CAIVPTGNTEAFF,TGTGCCATCGTACCCACAGGGAACACTGAAGCTTTCTTT
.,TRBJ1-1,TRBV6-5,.,CASRTDTEAFF,TGTGCCAGTAGGACAGACACTGAAGCTTTCTTT
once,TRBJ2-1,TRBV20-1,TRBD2,CSGGLVGEQFF,TGCAGTGGGGGACTAGTCGGTGAGCAGTTCTTC
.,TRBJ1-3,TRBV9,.,CASSVGSAGGNTIYF,TGTGCCAGCAGCGTAGGATCCGCGGGGGGAAACACCATATATTTT
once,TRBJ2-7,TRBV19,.,CASSIEETTAAYEQYF,TGTGCCAGTAGTATAGAAGAGACTACCGCGGCCTACGAGCAGTACTTC
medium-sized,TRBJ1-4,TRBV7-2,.,CASSLPFSFNEKLFF,TGTGCCAGCAGCTTGCCATTTTCTTTTAATGAAAAACTGTTTTTT
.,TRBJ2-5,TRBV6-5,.,CASSSSSAQETQYF,TGTGCCAGCAGTTCCTCTAGCGCTCAAGAGACCCAGTACTTC
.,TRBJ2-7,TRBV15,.,CATSIIRGGGYEQYF,TGTGCCACCAGCATCATTCGGGGCGGCGGCTACGAGCAGTACTTC
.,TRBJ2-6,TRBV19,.,CASSIKTSVANVLTF,TGTGCCAGTAGTATAAAAACATCCGTGGCCAACGTCCTGACTTTC
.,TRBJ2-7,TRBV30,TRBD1,CACSRSRGPYEQYF,TGTGCCTGCAGCCGTTCTAGGGGGCCCTACGAGCAGTACTTC
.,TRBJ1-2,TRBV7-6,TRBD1,CASSLGTRQGYTF,TGTGCCAGCAGCTTAGGGACCCGACAGGGATACACCTTC
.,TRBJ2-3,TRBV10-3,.,CAISESVVHSSTDTQYF,TGTGCCATCAGTGAAAGTGTGGTCCACTCAAGCACAGATACGCAGTATTTT
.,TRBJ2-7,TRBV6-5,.,CASSYSGPASHEQYF,TGTGCCAGCAGTTACTCGGGGCCAGCCTCCCACGAGCAGTACTTC
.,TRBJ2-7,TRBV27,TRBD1,CASSLYPGQASYEQYF,TGTGCCAGCAGTTTATACCCGGGACAGGCATCCTACGAGCAGTACTTC
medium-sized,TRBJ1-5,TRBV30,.,CAYQRGLQPQHF,TGTGCCTACCAGCGGGGGCTTCAGCCCCAGCATTTT
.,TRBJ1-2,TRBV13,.,CASSLRDEGPYGYTF,TGTGCCAGCAGCTTACGGGACGAGGGGCCCTATGGCTACACCTTC
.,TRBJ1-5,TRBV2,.,CASSEPEQGGNQPQHF,TGTGCCAGCAGTGAGCCGGAGCAGGGTGGAAATCAGCCCCAGCATTTT
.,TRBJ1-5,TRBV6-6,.,CASSFRTVGNQPQHF,TGTGCCAGCAGTTTTAGAACGGTCGGCAATCAGCCCCAGCATTTT
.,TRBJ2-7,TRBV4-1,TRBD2,CASSQAPGLSSYEQYF,TGCGCCAGCAGCCAAGCCCCGGGACTAAGCTCCTACGAGCAGTACTTC
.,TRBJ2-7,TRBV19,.,CASSMGRISYEQYF,TGTGCCAGTAGTATGGGACGGATCTCCTACGAGCAGTACTTC
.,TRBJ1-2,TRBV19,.,CASSSQERTGRSRVYGYTF,TGTGCCAGTAGTTCTCAGGAAAGAACGGGACGAAGTCGTGTCTATGGCTACACCTTC
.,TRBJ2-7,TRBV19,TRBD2,CASKFRGSGYEQYF,TGTGCCAGTAAGTTCCGCGGGAGTGGCTACGAGCAGTACTTC
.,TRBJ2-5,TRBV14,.,CASSQLYTQETQYF,TGTGCCAGCAGCCAACTCTATACGCAAGAGACCCAGTACTTC
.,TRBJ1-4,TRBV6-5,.,CASSSTGYEKLFF,TGTGCCAGCAGTTCCACAGGGTACGAAAAACTGTTTTTT
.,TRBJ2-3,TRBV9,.,CASSVGVRLGTDTQYF,TGTGCCAGCAGCGTCGGCGTGCGGTTGGGCACAGATACGCAGTATTTT
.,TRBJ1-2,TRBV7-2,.,CAASEGYGYTF,TGTGCCGCCTCAGAGGGATATGGCTACACCTTC
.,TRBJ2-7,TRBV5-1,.,CASSLRAGDLSYEQYF,TGCGCCAGCAGCTTGCGGGCCGGGGACCTTTCCTACGAGCAGTACTTC
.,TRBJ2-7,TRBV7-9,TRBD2,CASSPTSVPYEQYF,TGTGCCAGCAGCCCGACTAGCGTCCCCTACGAGCAGTACTTC
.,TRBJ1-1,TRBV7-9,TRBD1,CASSSRDRVTEAFF,TGTGCCAGCAGCTCCCGGGACAGGGTCACTGAAGCTTTCTTT
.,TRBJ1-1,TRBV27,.,CASRYRQPGTEAFF,TGTGCCAGCAGATACAGGCAACCAGGGACTGAAGCTTTCTTT
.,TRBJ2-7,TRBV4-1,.,CASSQVAGSSYEQYF,TGCGCCAGCAGCCAAGTTGCGGGGTCCTCCTACGAGCAGTACTTC
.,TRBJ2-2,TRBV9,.,CASEDPGDTGELFF,TGTGCCAGTGAAGACCCGGGAGACACCGGGGAGCTGTTTTTT
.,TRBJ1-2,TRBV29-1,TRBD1,CSVDEGTGPNYGYTF,TGCAGCGTCGACGAGGGGACAGGACCTAACTATGGCTACACCTTC
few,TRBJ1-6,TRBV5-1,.,CASSLEFGPTLHF,TGCGCCAGCAGCTTGGAATTCGGACCGACCCTCCACTTT